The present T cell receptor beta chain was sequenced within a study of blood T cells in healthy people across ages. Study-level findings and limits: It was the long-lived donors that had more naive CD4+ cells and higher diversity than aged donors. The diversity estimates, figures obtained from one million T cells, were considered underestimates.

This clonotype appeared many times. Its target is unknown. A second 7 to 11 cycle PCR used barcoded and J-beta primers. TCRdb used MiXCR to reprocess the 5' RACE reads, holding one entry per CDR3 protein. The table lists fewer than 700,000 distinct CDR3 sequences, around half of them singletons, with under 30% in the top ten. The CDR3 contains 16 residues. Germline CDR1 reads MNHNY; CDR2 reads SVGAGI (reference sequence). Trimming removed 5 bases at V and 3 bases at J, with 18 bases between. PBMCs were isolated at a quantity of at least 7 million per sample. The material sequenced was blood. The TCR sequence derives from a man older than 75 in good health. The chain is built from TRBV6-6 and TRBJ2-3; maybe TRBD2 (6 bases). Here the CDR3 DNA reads TGTGCCAGCAGTCCCCCCCCGGGGGTGGGGACAGATACGCAGTATTTT. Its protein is CASSPPPGVGTDTQYF.